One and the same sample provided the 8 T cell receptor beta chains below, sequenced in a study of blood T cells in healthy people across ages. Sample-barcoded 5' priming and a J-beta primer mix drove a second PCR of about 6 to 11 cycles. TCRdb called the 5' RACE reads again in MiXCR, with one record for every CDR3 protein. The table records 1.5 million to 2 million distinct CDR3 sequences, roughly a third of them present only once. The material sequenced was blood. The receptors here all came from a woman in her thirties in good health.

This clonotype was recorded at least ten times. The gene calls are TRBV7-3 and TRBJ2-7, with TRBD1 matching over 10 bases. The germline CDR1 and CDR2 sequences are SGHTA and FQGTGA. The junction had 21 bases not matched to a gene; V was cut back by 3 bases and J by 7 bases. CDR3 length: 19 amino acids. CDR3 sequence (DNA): TGTGCCAGCAGCTTCCCGGGCCAAGGGACCGGGACAGGGGCTTTTGAGCAGTACTTC. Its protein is CASSFPGQGTGTGAFEQYF.

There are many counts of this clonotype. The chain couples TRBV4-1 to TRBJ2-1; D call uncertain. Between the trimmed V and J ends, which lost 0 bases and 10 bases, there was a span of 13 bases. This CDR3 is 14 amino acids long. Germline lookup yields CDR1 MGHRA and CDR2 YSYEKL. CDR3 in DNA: TGCGCCAGCAGCCAAGAGGGGATTTGGGGAGAGCAGTTCTTC. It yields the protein CASSQEGIWGEQFF.

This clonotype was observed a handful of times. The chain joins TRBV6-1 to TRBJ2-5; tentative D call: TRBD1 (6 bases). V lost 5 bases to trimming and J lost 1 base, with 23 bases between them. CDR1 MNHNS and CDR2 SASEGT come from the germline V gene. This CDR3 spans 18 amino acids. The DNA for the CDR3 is TGTGCCAGCAGTTACCCGCTCTCTACTGGACAGATCCAAGAGACCCAGTACTTC. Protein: CASSYPLSTGQIQETQYF.

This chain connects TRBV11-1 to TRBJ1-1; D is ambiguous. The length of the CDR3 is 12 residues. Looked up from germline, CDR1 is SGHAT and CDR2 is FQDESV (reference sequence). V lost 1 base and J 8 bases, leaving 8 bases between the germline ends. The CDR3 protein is CASSLEPTEAFF. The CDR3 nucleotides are TGTGCCAGCAGCTTAGAGCCGACCGAAGCTTTCTTT.

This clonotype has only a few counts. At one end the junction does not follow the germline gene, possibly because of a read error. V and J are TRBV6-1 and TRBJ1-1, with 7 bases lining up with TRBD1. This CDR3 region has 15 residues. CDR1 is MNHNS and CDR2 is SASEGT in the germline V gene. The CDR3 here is CASSEATGWNTGAFF. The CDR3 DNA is TGTGCCAGCAGTGAAGCGACAGGGTGGAACACTGGAGCTTTCTTT.

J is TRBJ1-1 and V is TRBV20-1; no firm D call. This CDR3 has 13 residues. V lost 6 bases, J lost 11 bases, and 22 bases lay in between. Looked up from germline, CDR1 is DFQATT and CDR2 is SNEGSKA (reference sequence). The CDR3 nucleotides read TGCAGTGCCGTTCACACGAACGGGGTTAGGGCTTTCTTT. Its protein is CSAVHTNGVRAFF.

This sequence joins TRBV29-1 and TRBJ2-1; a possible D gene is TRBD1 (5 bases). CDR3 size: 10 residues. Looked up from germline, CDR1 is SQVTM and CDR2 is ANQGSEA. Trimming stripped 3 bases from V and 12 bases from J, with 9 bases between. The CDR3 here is CSVDQGRQFF. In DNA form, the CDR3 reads TGCAGCGTTGATCAGGGAAGGCAGTTCTTC.

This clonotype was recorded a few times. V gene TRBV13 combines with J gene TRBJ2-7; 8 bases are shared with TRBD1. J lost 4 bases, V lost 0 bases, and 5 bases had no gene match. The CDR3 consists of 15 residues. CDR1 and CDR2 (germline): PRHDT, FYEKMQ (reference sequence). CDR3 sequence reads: CASSLGRTGWYEQYF. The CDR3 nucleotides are TGTGCCAGCAGCTTAGGTAGGACAGGGTGGTACGAGCAGTACTTC.